A selection of T cell receptor beta chains follows, all from one sample in a study of blood T cell repertoires in COVID-19. Libraries were prepared by immunoSEQ multiplex PCR; TCRdb keeps only in-frame clonotypes and omits some of them. Of just over 75,000 clones in the sample, around nine tenths were seen once. The sequenced sample consisted of peripheral blood. The receptors derive from a woman aged 80 or over with active or convalescent COVID-19. CDR3s include the opening cysteine and the closing phenylalanine or tryptophan. The D gene is left open where the match is weak. The listing skips clone size in some rows; elsewhere it reads once, few, many or a size class.

j_gene | d_gene | v_gene | abundance | CDR3aa | CDR3nt
TRBJ1-2 | TRBD1 | TRBV19 | . | CASSTSDRTGYTF | TGTGCCAGTAGTACTTCGGACAGGACGGGCTACACCTTC
TRBJ1-5 | TRBD1 | TRBV11-3 | . | CASSTGEQPQHF | TGTGCCAGCTCAACAGGGGAACAGCCCCAGCATTTT
TRBJ1-2 | . | TRBV19 | once | CASSRYQVPNYGYTF | TGTGCCAGTAGTAGATACCAGGTACCCAACTATGGCTACACCTTC
TRBJ2-5 | TRBD2 | TRBV11-2 | . | CASSLGTSGGNLGETQYF | TGTGCCAGCAGCCTTGGGACTAGCGGGGGCAACCTGGGAGAGACCCAGTACTTC
TRBJ1-4 | TRBD1 | TRBV7-2 | . | CASSSRQGAREKLFF | TGTGCCAGCAGCTCTAGACAGGGGGCGCGCGAAAAACTGTTTTTT
TRBJ1-5 | TRBD1 | TRBV19 | . | CASNPQGSNQPQHF | TGTGCCAGTAACCCACAGGGGAGCAATCAGCCCCAGCATTTT
TRBJ2-6 | . | TRBV7-9 | . | CASSFYAPGANVLTF | TGTGCCAGCAGCTTCTATGCCCCTGGGGCCAACGTCCTGACTTTC
TRBJ2-1 | . | TRBV5-1 | . | CASSFRGEQFF | TGCGCCAGCAGCTTTCGCGGGGAGCAGTTCTTC
TRBJ2-1 | TRBD2 | TRBV19 | . | CASSSTSGSYNEQFF | TGTGCCAGTAGTTCGACTAGCGGGAGTTACAATGAGCAGTTCTTC
TRBJ2-2 | . | TRBV11-3 | . | CASSLEATGELFF | TGTGCCAGCAGCTTAGAAGCTACCGGGGAGCTGTTTTTT
TRBJ1-6 | TRBD1 | TRBV7-9 | . | CASSRITAGGNSPLHF | TGTGCCAGCAGTCGTATTACAGCAGGGGGTAATTCACCCCTCCACTTT